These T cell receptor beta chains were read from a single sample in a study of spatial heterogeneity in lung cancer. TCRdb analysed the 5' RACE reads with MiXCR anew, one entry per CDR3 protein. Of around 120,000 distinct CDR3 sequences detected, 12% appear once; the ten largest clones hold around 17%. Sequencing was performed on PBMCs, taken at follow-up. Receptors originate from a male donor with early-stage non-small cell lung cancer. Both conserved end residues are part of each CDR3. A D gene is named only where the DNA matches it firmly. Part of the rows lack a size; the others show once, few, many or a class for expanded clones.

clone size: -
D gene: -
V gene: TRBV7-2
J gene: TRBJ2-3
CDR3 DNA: TGTGCCAGCGGAGGAGGGGGCGGAGATACGCAGTATTTT
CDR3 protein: CASGGGGGDTQYF

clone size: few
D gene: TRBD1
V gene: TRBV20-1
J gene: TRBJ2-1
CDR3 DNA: TGCAGTGCTAGGGGGGACAGGGGCCATGAGCAGTTCTTC
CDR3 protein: CSARGDRGHEQFF

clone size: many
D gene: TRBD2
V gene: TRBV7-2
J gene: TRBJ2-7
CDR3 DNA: TGTGCCAGCAGCCCTCAACGGGGGGAAACTAGCGAGCAGTACTTC
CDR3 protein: CASSPQRGETSEQYF

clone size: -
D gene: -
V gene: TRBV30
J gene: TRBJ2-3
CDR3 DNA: TGTGCCTGGAGTGAAGTAGATACGCAGTATTTT
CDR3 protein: CAWSEVDTQYF

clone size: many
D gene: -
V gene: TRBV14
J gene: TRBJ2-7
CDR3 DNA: TGTGCCAGCAGCCAGAGCTACGAGCAGTACTTC
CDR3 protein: CASSQSYEQYF

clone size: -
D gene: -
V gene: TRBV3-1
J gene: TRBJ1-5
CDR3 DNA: TGTGCCAGCAGCCAAGATAGGACTTACAATCAGCCCCAGCATTTT
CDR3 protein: CASSQDRTYNQPQHF

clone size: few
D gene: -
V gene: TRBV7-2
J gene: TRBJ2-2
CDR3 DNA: TGTGCCAGCAGCTTACGGTTAGGGCCCGGGGAGCTGTTTTTT
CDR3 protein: CASSLRLGPGELFF

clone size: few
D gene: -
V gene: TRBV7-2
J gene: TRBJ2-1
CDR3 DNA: TGTGCCAGCAGCCGACCTCCGAGTTCTGAGCAGTTCTTC
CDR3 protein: CASSRPPSSEQFF

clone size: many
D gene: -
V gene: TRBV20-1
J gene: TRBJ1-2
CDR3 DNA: TGCAGTGCTAGCAGGAAAGTGGATGGCTACACCTTC
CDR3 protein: CSASRKVDGYTF

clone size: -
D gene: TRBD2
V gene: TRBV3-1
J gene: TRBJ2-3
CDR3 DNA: TGTGCCAGCAGCCCGACTAGCGGCGCGGTAGATACGCAGTATTTT
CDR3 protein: CASSPTSGAVDTQYF

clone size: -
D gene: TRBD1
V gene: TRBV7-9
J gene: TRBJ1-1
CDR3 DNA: TGTGCCAGCAGCTTAGATTGGGGACAGGGCGAAGCTTTCTTT
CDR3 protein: CASSLDWGQGEAFF

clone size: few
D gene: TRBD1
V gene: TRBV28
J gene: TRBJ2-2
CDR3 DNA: TGTGCCAGCAGCCCCGGACAGGCCGGGGAGCTGTTTTTT
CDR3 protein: CASSPGQAGELFF